A selection of T cell receptor beta chains follows, all from one sample in a study of blood T cell repertoires in COVID-19. Generated by immunoSEQ multiplex PCR, the TCRdb table keeps only in-frame clones and is missing some. The data show 95,000 to 100,000 clones, roughly 85% seen once. The sample comprised peripheral blood. These receptors came from a woman in her seventies with active or convalescent COVID-19. The CDR3 runs from the conserved cysteine through the conserved F or W. D genes are given only for firm matches. Size is omitted from some rows. Given values are once, few, many or a class for expanded clones.

>NA|few|TRBV28|TRBJ1-5
CASSPPGGSNQPQHF
TGTGCCAGCAGTCCCCCGGGGGGGAGCAATCAGCCCCAGCATTTT
>NA|once|TRBV6-2/TRBV6-3|TRBJ1-4
CASSYSNLRANEKLFF
TGTGCCAGCAGTTACTCGAATCTACGGGCTAATGAAAAACTGTTTTTT
>NA|NA|TRBV7-2|TRBJ1-1
CASSLYERTEAFF
TGTGCCAGCAGCTTATATGAACGGACTGAAGCTTTCTTT
>NA|NA|TRBV3-1/TRBV3-2|TRBJ1-2
CASSQEGADYGYTF
TGTGCCAGCAGCCAAGAGGGGGCTGACTATGGCTACACCTTC
>NA|NA|TRBV18|TRBJ1-3
CASSPPTTGNTIYF
TGTGCCAGCTCACCACCCACAACTGGAAACACCATATATTTT
>NA|NA|TRBV5-6|TRBJ1-2
CASSLRRTARYTF
TGTGCCAGCAGCTTGCGAAGGACAGCCCGCTACACCTTC
>NA|NA|TRBV5-6|TRBJ1-2
CASSPVKGYGYTF
TGTGCCAGCAGCCCCGTAAAGGGGTATGGCTACACCTTC
>TRBD2|NA|TRBV2|TRBJ2-1
CASSESGRRNEQFF
TGTGCCAGCAGTGAAAGCGGGAGGCGGAATGAGCAGTTCTTC
>NA|NA|TRBV27|TRBJ1-6
CASSLRRRGSDNSPLHF
TGTGCCAGCAGTTTACGTAGGAGGGGAAGCGATAATTCACCCCTCCACTTT
>NA|NA|TRBV2|TRBJ2-7
CASSDSTATYEQYF
TGTGCCAGCAGTGACTCGACAGCCACCTACGAGCAGTACTTC
>NA|NA|TRBV5-5|TRBJ1-1
CASSLDGGYTEAFF
TGTGCCAGCAGCCTCGATGGCGGGTACACTGAAGCTTTCTTT
>NA|NA|TRBV28|TRBJ2-1
CASSFRDMYNEQFF
TGTGCCAGCAGTTTCCGGGACATGTACAATGAGCAGTTCTTC
>NA|once|TRBV6-5|TRBJ2-7
CASRNAGVLYEQYF
TGTGCCAGCAGAAACGCCGGGGTCCTCTACGAGCAGTACTTC
>TRBD1|NA|TRBV7-9|TRBJ1-2
CAGWGTPGQTNYGYTF
TGTGCGGGATGGGGGACGCCGGGACAGACTAACTATGGCTACACCTTC
>NA|NA|TRBV3-1/TRBV3-2|TRBJ2-5
CASSQVSETQYF
TGTGCCAGCAGCCAAGTTAGTGAGACCCAGTACTTC
>TRBD2|NA|TRBV6-1|TRBJ2-7
CASSELGGVASSGRAYEQYF
TGTGCCAGCAGTGAATTAGGAGGGGTCGCGTCTAGCGGGAGGGCCTACGAGCAGTACTTC
>TRBD1|NA|TRBV29-1|TRBJ2-3
CSVLGGFRVDTQYF
TGCAGCGTCCTAGGGGGCTTCCGGGTAGATACGCAGTATTTT
>TRBD2|NA|TRBV10-3|TRBJ2-5
CAIRPLAGGPGETQYF
TGTGCCATCAGACCGCTAGCGGGAGGGCCGGGGGAGACCCAGTACTTC
>NA|NA|TRBV3-1/TRBV3-2|TRBJ2-7
CASSQDWARDTYEQYF
TGTGCCAGCAGCCAAGATTGGGCCCGGGACACCTACGAGCAGTACTTC
>NA|NA|TRBV12-3/TRBV12-4|TRBJ2-5
CASSLGATETQYF
TGTGCCAGCAGTTTAGGGGCTACGGAGACCCAGTACTTC
>NA|NA|TRBV24-1|TRBJ2-2
CATSPAGNTGELFF
TGTGCCACCAGTCCAGCAGGGAACACCGGGGAGCTGTTTTTT
>TRBD2|NA|TRBV2|TRBJ2-4
CASSEQLAGAAVYF
TGTGCCAGCAGTGAACAGCTAGCGGGGGCCGCGGTGTACTTC
>TRBD2|NA|TRBV3-1/TRBV3-2|TRBJ2-7
CASSRGTSFGEQYF
TGTGCCAGCAGCAGGGGGACTAGCTTTGGCGAGCAGTACTTC
>TRBD1|NA|TRBV5-1|TRBJ2-3
CASSLESRQGTDTQYF
TGCGCCAGCAGCCTCGAGAGCCGACAGGGGACAGATACGCAGTATTTT
>TRBD1|NA|TRBV30|TRBJ1-1
CAYTTGGSMNTEAFF
TGTGCCTATACGACAGGGGGATCTATGAACACTGAAGCTTTCTTT
>NA|NA|TRBV18|TRBJ1-3
CASSRRDIGNTIYF
TGTGCCAGCTCACGCCGGGACATTGGAAACACCATATATTTT
>TRBD1|once|TRBV7-9|TRBJ1-3
CATEKPRDRSHSGNTIYF
TGTGCCACGGAAAAACCCCGGGACAGAAGCCACTCTGGAAACACCATATATTTT
>TRBD1|NA|TRBV28|TRBJ1-3
CASGTGRGPWGNTIYF
TGTGCCAGCGGAACGGGCAGGGGGCCTTGGGGAAACACCATATATTTT
>TRBD1|NA|TRBV10-3|TRBJ2-7
CAISGDSRGYEQYF
TGTGCCATCAGCGGGGACAGCAGGGGCTACGAGCAGTACTTC
>NA|NA|TRBV11-2|TRBJ1-6
CASSTGSYNSPLHF
TGTGCCAGCAGTACGGGGTCTTATAATTCACCCCTCCACTTT
>TRBD1|NA|TRBV6-2/TRBV6-3|TRBJ1-2
CASSYGQDPYGYTF
TGTGCCAGCAGTTACGGACAGGATCCCTATGGCTACACCTTC
>NA|NA|TRBV27|TRBJ1-4
CASNGGTNEKLFF
TGTGCCAGCAACGGGGGAACTAATGAAAAACTGTTTTTT
>TRBD2|NA|TRBV5-1|TRBJ2-5
CASSGSLAGVETQYF
TGCGCCAGCAGCGGGTCGCTAGCGGGAGTGGAGACCCAGTACTTC
>TRBD1|NA|TRBV19|TRBJ1-1
CASTFADDRVITEAFF
TGTGCCAGTACTTTCGCTGACGACAGGGTTATAACTGAAGCTTTCTTT
>TRBD2|NA|TRBV6-5|TRBJ2-3
CASRDSGRASDTQYF
TGTGCCAGCAGGGATAGCGGGAGGGCCTCAGATACGCAGTATTTT
>TRBD1|NA|TRBV7-8|TRBJ1-2
CASSLTDRLGNGYTF
TGTGCCAGCAGCTTAACGGACAGGCTTGGGAATGGCTACACCTTC
>TRBD1|once|TRBV10-3|TRBJ2-1
CAIRGDRGQDNEQFF
TGTGCCATCAGGGGGGACAGGGGGCAGGACAATGAGCAGTTCTTC
>NA|NA|TRBV4-1|TRBJ1-3
CASSLSVSSGNTIYF
TGCGCCAGCAGCCTTTCGGTATCCTCTGGAAACACCATATATTTT
>TRBD2|NA|TRBV6-5|TRBJ2-7
CASSYSGGFGYEQYF
TGTGCCAGCAGTTACTCGGGGGGGTTCGGTTACGAGCAGTACTTC
>TRBD1|once|TRBV27|TRBJ2-7
CASSLQGASYEQYF
TGTGCCAGCAGTTTACAGGGGGCCTCCTACGAGCAGTACTTC
>NA|NA|TRBV4-2|TRBJ2-1
CASSQVLASSYNEQFF
TGTGCCAGCAGCCAGGTACTAGCTAGCTCCTACAATGAGCAGTTCTTC
>NA|NA|TRBV10-2|TRBJ2-2
CASSANSNTGELFF
TGCGCCAGCAGTGCTAACAGTAACACCGGGGAGCTGTTTTTT
>TRBD2|NA|TRBV7-8|TRBJ2-3
CASSSSKTGGQTDTQYF
TGTGCCAGCAGCTCTTCGAAGACGGGGGGGCAGACAGATACGCAGTATTTT
>TRBD2|NA|TRBV11-3|TRBJ2-5
CASSLDLSRGSTKETQYF
TGTGCCAGCAGCTTAGATCTTTCTCGCGGGAGTACAAAAGAGACCCAGTACTTC